This T cell receptor (beta chain) comes out of a study of blood T cell repertoires in COVID-19. Study in general: T cells, B-cell-depleted T cells, or PBMCs supplied cDNA or gDNA.

Measured with immunoSEQ multiplex PCR; TCRdb has only the in-frame clones, and not every one. Among about 130,000 clones listed, roughly 89% were seen once. Germline V gene sequence: CDR1 SGHRS, CDR2 YFSETQ. CDR3 size: 14 residues. Trimming cost V 4 bases and J 4 bases, with 13 bases left between them. The sequencing input was PBMCs or T cells enriched from blood (not recorded which). The V call is TRBV5-1, the J call TRBJ2-3, with a tentative D call TRBD2 (5 bases). This sequence was found in a man aged 45-60 years who had recovered from COVID-19. The CDR3 DNA reads as TGCGCCAGCAGCCCTAACCTCGGGGCAGATACGCAGTATTTT. This translates into CASSPNLGADTQYF.